Included here is one T cell receptor (beta chain) sequence, with context. Its antigen is unknown. Base qualities are missing; no much larger clone stands one base away. TCRbeta CDR3 regions were amplified from genomic DNA by means of the immunoSEQ Assay, a bias-controlled multiplex PCR. Per the source publication's procedure: Within the assay, amplification of reference gene primers was used to estimate how many nucleated cells each sample contained. To quantify the absolute abundance of each unique TCRbeta CDR3 rearrangement, sequence reads were collapsed and filtered. For each sample, productive Simpson clonality was calculated as the square root of Simpson's diversity index over productive rearrangements. Drawn from immuneACCESS, this table holds only the in-frame rearrangements with V and J called that TCRdb kept. Clones are partly lost; checked studies trace under half to an unresolved V gene and leave the rest unexplained. Clone size and V and J calls were adopted from that table, with D and trimming inferred from the DNA. Within this sample are over 200,000 clones, with around nine tenths of them counted one time only. Roughly 8.3% of the sample comes from the top ten.

The entry originates in a study of blood T cell repertoires in COVID-19 (dated by TCRdb to about 2020). For the study in its entirety: Samples covering the acute and convalescent phases of COVID-19 were provided by collaborators in the United States, Italy and Spain. Samples came from the ongoing ImmuneRACE study (first 160 participants) plus 1,254 subjects from 6 global collaborators. The material from the prospective study consisted of cDNA or gDNA derived from T cells, B-cell-depleted T cells, or PBMCs. A freely available public database, intended as a resource for researchers studying the immune response to SARS-CoV-2, is where the repertoires were released. Deeply sampled blood TCRbeta repertoires from subjects exposed to, actively infected with, or recovered from COVID-19 were included in the dataset. Where available, HLA class I and class II types were taken from metadata supplied by the sample provider and were not determined by assay-based typing. A de-identified subject ID, COVID-19 status, age in years and sex were almost always included in the sample metadata. Broad study findings and their caveats: How much clinical and demographic metadata was included differed by source and by participant, and the metadata was provided uncurated.

Enrolling through a virtual design, the prospective study's participants ranged in age from roughly 18 to 90 years and lived across 24 United States geographic areas. Cohort assignment in the prospective study relied on participant-reported clinical history from a screening survey and a study questionnaire. For ImmuneRACE Cohort 3, a participant was defined as recovered based on two consecutive negative NP/OP PCR tests, clearance by a healthcare professional, or resolution of symptoms. In the prospective study, mobile phlebotomists collected whole blood, serum and a nasopharyngeal or oropharyngeal swab from each participant. Participants in the prospective study had the option to provide additional blood draws and questionnaires over an approximately 2-month period. Before DNA extraction, blood samples from the prospective study were shipped at room temperature or frozen. Sequencing was done on a sample of PBMCs or T cells enriched from blood (not recorded which). The origin of this receptor is a man between 35 and 55 years old who had recovered from COVID-19.

CDR3 protein: CASSERTGGTQYF. The sequenced DNA is TGTGCCAGCAGTGAACGGACAGGGGGGACCCAGTACTTC. The V and J segments used are TRBV2 and TRBJ2-5, and 10 bases in between align with TRBD1. V and J are trimmed by 2 bases and 7 bases, and the gene matches miss 1 base of the junction. Reading the germline V gene gives CDR1 SNHLY and CDR2 FYNNEI. The CDR3 contains 13 residues, cysteine and phenylalanine counted. The sequence is cut down to CDR3 DNA, 39 bases in frame from base 1.